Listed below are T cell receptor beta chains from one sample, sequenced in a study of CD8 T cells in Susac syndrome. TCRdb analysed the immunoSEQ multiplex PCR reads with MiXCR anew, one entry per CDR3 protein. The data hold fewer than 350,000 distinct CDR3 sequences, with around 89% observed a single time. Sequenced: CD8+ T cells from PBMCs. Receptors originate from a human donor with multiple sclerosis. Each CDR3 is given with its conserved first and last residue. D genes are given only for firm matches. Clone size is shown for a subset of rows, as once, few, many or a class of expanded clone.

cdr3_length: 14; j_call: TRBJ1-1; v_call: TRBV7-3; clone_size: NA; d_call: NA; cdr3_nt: TGTGCCAGCAGCCTCAGGGATGGTATCACTGAAGCTTTCTTT; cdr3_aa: CASSLRDGITEAFF
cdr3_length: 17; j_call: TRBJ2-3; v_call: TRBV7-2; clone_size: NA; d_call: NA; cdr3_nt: TGTGCCAGCAGCTTAGCCCTCACCGGAGGTGCCACAGATACGCAGTATTTT; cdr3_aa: CASSLALTGGATDTQYF
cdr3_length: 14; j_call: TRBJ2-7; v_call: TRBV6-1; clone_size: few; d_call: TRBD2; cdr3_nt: TGTGCCAGCAGTGGCACTAGCGGTTCCTACGAGCAGTACTTC; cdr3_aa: CASSGTSGSYEQYF
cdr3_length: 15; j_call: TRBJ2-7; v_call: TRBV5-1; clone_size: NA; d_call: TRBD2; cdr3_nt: TGCGCCAGCAGCTCATCCCCGGGAGGCACTATCGAGCAGTACTTC; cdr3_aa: CASSSSPGGTIEQYF
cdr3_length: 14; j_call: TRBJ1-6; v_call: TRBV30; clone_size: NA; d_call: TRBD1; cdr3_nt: TGTGCCTGGAGTGTTGGGACAGGGGATTCACCCCTCCACTTT; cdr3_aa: CAWSVGTGDSPLHF
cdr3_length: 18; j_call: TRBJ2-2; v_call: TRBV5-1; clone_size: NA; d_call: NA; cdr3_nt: TGCGCCAGCAGCTTGGCCGTGGCTGGCTTCGCGAACACCGGGGAGCTGTTTTTT; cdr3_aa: CASSLAVAGFANTGELFF
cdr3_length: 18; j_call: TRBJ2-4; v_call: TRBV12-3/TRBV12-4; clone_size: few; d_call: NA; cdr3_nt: TGTGCCAGCAGTTTCGTTCGATGGGAGGCACTAGCCAAAAACATTCAGTACTTC; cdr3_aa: CASSFVRWEALAKNIQYF
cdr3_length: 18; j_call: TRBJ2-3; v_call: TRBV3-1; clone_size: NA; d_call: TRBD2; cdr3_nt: TGTGCCAGCAGCCACGCTAGCGGCGTGGGCTCTAGCACAGATACGCAGTATTTT; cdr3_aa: CASSHASGVGSSTDTQYF
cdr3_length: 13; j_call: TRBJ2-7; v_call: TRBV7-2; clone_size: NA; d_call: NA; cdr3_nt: TGTGCCAGCAGCTTACAGACCTCCTACGAGCAGTACTTC; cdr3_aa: CASSLQTSYEQYF
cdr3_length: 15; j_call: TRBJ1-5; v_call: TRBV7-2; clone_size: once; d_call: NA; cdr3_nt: TGTGCCAGCAGCTACACAGGTGTCGTAGTGCAGCCCCAGCATTTT; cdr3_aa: CASSYTGVVVQPQHF
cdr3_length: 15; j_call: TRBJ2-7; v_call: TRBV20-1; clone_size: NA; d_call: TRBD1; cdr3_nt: TGCAGTGCCCTAAGTTACGGGACAGGGACATACGAGCAGTACTTC; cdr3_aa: CSALSYGTGTYEQYF
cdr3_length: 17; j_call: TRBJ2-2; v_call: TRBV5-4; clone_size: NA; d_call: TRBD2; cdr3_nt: TGTGCCAGCAGCTTGGAGGCTAGCGGGAGGAATTTCGGGGAGCTGTTTTTT; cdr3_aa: CASSLEASGRNFGELFF
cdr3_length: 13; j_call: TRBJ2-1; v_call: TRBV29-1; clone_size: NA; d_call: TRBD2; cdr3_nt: TGCAGCGTGACTAGCGGGTACGGCAATGAGCAGTTCTTC; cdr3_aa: CSVTSGYGNEQFF
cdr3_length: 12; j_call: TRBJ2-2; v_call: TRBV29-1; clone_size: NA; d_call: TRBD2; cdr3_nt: TGCAGCGTCTTAGCGGGAGCCGGGGAGCTGTTTTTT; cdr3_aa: CSVLAGAGELFF
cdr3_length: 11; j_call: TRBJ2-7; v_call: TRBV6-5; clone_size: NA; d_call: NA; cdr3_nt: TGTGCCAGCGGGCCCGCCTACGAGCAGTACTTC; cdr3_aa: CASGPAYEQYF
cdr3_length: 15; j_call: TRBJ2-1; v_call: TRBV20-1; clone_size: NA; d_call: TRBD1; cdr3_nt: TGCAGTGCTAGAGGACAGGGGCGGATAGACAATGAGCAGTTCTTC; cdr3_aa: CSARGQGRIDNEQFF
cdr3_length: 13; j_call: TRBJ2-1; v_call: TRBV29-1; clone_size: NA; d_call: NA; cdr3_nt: TGCAGCGTTTCCACCGGACAGAACAATGAGCAGTTCTTC; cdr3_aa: CSVSTGQNNEQFF
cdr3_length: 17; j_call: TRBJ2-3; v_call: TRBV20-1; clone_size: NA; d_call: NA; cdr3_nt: TGCAGTGCTAGCCCAGGGGGTGCGACTAGTTTCGCAGATACGCAGTATTTT; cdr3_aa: CSASPGGATSFADTQYF
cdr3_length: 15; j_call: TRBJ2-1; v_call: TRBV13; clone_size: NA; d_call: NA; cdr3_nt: TGTGCCAGCAGCTTAGTTGGCGAAAATTACAATGAGCAGTTCTTC; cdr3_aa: CASSLVGENYNEQFF
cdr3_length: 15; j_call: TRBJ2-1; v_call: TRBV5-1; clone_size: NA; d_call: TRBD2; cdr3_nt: TGCGCCAGCAGCTTGGAACTAGCGGGAGGGCCTGAGCAGTTCTTC; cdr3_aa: CASSLELAGGPEQFF
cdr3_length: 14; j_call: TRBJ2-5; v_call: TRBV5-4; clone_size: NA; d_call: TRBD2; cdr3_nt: TGTGCCAGCAGCTTGTACGGGGGGCAAGAGACCCAGTACTTC; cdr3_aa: CASSLYGGQETQYF
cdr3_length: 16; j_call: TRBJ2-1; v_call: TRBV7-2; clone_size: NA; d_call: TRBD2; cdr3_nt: TGTGCCAGCAGCCCAGCCCTAGCGGGAGGGCGCCATGAGCAGTTCTTC; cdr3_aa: CASSPALAGGRHEQFF
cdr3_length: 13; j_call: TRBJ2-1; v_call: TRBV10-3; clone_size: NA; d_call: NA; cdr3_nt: TGTGCCATCAGTGGAGATCGGGACTGGGAGCAGTTCTTC; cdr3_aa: CAISGDRDWEQFF
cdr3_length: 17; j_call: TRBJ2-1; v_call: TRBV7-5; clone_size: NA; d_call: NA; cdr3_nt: NA; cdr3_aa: CISVPEAPISTTNEQFF
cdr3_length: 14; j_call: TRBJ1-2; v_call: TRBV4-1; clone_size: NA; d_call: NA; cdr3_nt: TGCGCCAGCAGCCAGTCCGGGACCCTCTATGGCTACACCTTC; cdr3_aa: CASSQSGTLYGYTF
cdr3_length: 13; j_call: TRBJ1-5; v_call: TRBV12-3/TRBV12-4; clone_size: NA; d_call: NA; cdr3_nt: TGTGCCAGCAGAGGGCAGGGTCTACAGCCCCAGCATTTT; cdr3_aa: CASRGQGLQPQHF
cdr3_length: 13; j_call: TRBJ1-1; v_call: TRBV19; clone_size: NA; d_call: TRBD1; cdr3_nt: TGTGCCACCCGCAGGACAGGGGACACTGAAGCTTTCTTT; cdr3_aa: CATRRTGDTEAFF
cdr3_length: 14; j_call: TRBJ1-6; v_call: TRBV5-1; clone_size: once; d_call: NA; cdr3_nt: TGCGCCAGCAGCCAAGGGGATAGAACATCACCCCTCCACTTT; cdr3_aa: CASSQGDRTSPLHF
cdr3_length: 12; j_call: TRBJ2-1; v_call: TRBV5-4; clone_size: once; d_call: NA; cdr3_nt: TGTGCCAGCAGCTTCCAAGCGCTTGAGCAGTTCTTC; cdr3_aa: CASSFQALEQFF
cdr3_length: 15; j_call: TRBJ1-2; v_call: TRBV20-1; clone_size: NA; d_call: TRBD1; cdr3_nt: TGCAGTGCTAAAGATTCCGGGACAGCGCTCTATGGCTACACCTTC; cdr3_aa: CSAKDSGTALYGYTF
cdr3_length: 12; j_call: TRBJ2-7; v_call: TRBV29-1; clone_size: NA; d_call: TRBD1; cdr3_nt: TGCAGCGTACTGGGACAGGCCTACGAGCAGTACTTC; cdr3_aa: CSVLGQAYEQYF
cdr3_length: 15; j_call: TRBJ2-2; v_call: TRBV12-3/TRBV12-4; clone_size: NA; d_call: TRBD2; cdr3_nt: TGTGCCAGCAGGGGACTAGCGGGAGCTACCGGGGAGCTGTTTTTT; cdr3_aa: CASRGLAGATGELFF
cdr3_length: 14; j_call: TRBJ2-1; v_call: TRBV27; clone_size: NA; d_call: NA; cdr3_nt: TGTGCCAGCAATTCAAATGGCGGACTGGCTGAGCAGTTCTTC; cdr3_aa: CASNSNGGLAEQFF
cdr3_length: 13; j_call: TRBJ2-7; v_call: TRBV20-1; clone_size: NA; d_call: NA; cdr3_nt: TGCAGTGCTAGTTCAGGAGGGGGCGCCGAGCAGTACTTC; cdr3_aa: CSASSGGGAEQYF
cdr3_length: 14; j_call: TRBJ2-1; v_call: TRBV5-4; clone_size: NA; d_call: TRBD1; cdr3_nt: TGTGCCAGCAGTCGGGACAGGGGGTACAATGAGCAGTTCTTC; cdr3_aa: CASSRDRGYNEQFF
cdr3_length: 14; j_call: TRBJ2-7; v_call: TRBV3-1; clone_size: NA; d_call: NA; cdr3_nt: TGTGCCAGCAGCCAGGACACTAGCCTCGGCGAGCAGTACTTC; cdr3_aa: CASSQDTSLGEQYF
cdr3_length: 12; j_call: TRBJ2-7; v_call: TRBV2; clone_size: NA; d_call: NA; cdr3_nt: TGTGCCATACGGACAGACTCCTACGAGCAGTACTTC; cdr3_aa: CAIRTDSYEQYF
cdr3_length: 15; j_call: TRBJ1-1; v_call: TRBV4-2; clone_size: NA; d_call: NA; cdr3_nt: TGTGCCAGCAGCCAACTGGATCCGGGGGCCACTGAAGCTTTCTTT; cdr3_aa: CASSQLDPGATEAFF
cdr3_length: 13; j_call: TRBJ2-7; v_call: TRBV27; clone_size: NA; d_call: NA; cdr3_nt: TGTGCCAGCAGTTTGGCAGGCCCCTTACAACAGTACTTC; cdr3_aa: CASSLAGPLQQYF
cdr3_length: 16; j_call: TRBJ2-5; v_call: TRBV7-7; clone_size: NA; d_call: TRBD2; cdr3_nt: TGTGCTAGCAGCGCCGGGACTAGCGGGAGATGGGAGACCCAGTACTTC; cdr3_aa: CASSAGTSGRWETQYF
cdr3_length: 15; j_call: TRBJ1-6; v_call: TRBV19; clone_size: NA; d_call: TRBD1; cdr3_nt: TGTGCCAGTACCCCTGGCGCAGGGGGCGTCTCACCCCTCCACTTT; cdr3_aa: CASTPGAGGVSPLHF
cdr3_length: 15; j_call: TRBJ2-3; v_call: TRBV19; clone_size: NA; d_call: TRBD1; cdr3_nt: TGTGCCAGTCGGGAACCGGGACAGCACACAGATACGCAGTATTTT; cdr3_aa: CASREPGQHTDTQYF
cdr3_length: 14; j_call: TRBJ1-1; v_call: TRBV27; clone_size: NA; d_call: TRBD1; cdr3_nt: TGTGCCAGCAGTCAGCAGGGGGCACTCGCTGAAGCTTTCTTT; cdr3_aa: CASSQQGALAEAFF
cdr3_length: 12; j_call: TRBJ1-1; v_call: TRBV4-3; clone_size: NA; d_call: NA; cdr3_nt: TGCGCCAGCAGGGGGATGAACACTGAAGCTTTCTTT; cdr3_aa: CASRGMNTEAFF
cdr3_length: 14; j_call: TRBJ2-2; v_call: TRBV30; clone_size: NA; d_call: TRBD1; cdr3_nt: TGTGCCTGGAGGGGGGACAGGGACTCCGGGGAGCTGTTTTTT; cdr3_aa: CAWRGDRDSGELFF
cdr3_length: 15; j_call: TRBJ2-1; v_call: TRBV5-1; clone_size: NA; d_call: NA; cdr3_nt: TGCGCCAGCAGCTTGGGGCTAGGCAACTACAATGAGCAGTTCTTC; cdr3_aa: CASSLGLGNYNEQFF
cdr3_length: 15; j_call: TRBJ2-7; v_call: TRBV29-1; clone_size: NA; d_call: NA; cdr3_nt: TGCAGCGTTGAAGACTGGGCGGGGGCCTCCTACGAGCAGTACTTC; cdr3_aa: CSVEDWAGASYEQYF
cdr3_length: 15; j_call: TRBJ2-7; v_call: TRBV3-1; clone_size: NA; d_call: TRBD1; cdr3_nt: TGTGCCAGCAGCCACGATTACAGGGGGCGCGACGAGCAGTACTTC; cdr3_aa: CASSHDYRGRDEQYF
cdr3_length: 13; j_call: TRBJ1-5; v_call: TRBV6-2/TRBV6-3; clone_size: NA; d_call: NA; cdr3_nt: TGTGCCAGCACCATGGACACCGTAGAGTCCCAGCATTTT; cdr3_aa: CASTMDTVESQHF
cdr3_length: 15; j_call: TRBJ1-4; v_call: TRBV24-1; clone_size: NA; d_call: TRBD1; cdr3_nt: TGTGCCACCGGCGCAGGGGGCGCGTCTAATGAAAAACTGTTTTTT; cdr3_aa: CATGAGGASNEKLFF
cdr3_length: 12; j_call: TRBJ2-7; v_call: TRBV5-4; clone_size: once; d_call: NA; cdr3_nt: TGTGCCATTTCCCTGGGCCAGAGCGAGCAGTACTTC; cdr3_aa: CAISLGQSEQYF
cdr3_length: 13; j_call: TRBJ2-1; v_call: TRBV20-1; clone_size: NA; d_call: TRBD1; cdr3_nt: TGCAGTGCTTCGGACAGGGGATACAATGAGCAGTTCTTC; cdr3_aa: CSASDRGYNEQFF
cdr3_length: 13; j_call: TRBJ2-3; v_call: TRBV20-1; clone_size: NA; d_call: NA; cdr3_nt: TGCAGTGCTAGAGGTGGCAGGCCGGATACGCAGTATTTT; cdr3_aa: CSARGGRPDTQYF
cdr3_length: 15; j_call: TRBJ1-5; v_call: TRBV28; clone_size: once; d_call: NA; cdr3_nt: TGTGCCAGCAACGATTACGGGGCCACAAATCAGCCCCAGCATTTT; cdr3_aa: CASNDYGATNQPQHF
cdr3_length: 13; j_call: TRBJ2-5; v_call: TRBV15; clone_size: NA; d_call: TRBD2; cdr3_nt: TGTGCCACCAGCAGACTAGCGGAAGAGACCCAGTACTTC; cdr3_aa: CATSRLAEETQYF